One sample yielded the 26 T cell receptor beta chains listed below, sequenced in a study of T cell responses to AZD1222 COVID-19 vaccine. Measured with immunoSEQ multiplex PCR; TCRdb has only the in-frame clones, and not every one. Found here are 90,000 to 150,000 clones, about 90% of them singletons; the top ten hold approximately 2.5%. The sample consisted of peripheral blood, taken 28 days after the second AZD1222 dose. The source of these receptors is an adult who received the AZD1222 COVID-19 vaccine.

The chain employs TRBV28 and TRBJ1-3; the D is unclear. Trimming pared 1 base from V and 0 bases from J, leaving 7 bases between. Germline CDR1 and CDR2: MDHEN and SYDVKM. CDR3 size: 15 residues. The CDR3 region is CASSLFGISGNTIYF. The CDR3 DNA sequence: TGTGCCAGCAGTTTATTCGGGATCTCTGGAAACACCATATATTTT.

A note on this clone: Other nucleotide sequences in the sample specify the same CDR3. The J gene is TRBJ2-3, the V gene TRBV7-3, with 12 bases fitting TRBD2. V lost 5 bases, J lost 1 base, and 4 bases stayed unmatched. Germline CDR1 and CDR2: SGHTA and FQGTGA. The CDR3 runs to 16 residues. In DNA, the CDR3 is TGTGCCAGCAGCCTCCGACTAGCGGGGGGCACAGATACGCAGTATTTT. Amino acid sequence: CASSLRLAGGTDTQYF.

The V call is TRBV6-6, the J call TRBJ1-1, with D hard to call. Trimming took off 6 bases at V and 1 base at J, with 18 bases between the two ends. The CDR3 is 16 amino acids. Germline CDR1 reads MNHNY; CDR2 reads SVGAGI (reference sequence). CDR3 in DNA: TGTGCCAGCAGCCGATCAGATAGAGGCGGGAACACTGAAGCTTTCTTT. Encoded protein: CASSRSDRGGNTEAFF.

The V and J genes are TRBV7-9 and TRBJ2-3; unclear D gene. From germline, CDR1 is SEHNR and CDR2 FQNEAQ (reference sequence). The CDR3 totals 13 residues. Trimming left V 3 bases short and J 3 bases short, with 7 bases between. In nucleotides, the CDR3 is TGTGCCAGCAGCTTGTTGGGAACAGATACGCAGTATTTT. Its protein is CASSLLGTDTQYF.

The CDR3 is CASSYSNRGSNYGYTF. The CDR3 DNA follows: TGTGCCAGCAGTTACTCGAACAGGGGATCGAACTATGGCTACACCTTC. J is TRBJ1-2 and V is TRBV6-6; 7 bases line up with TRBD1. The CDR3 spans 16 residues. The germline V gene has CDR1 MNHNY and CDR2 SVGAGI (reference sequence). Germline trimming cut 0 bases from V and 2 bases from J; bases unmatched to any gene: 6.

CDR3 region: CASSQMMGRGEGTQYF. CDR3 nucleotides: TGCGCCAGCAGCCAAATGATGGGCCGGGGGGAGGGTACGCAGTATTTT. The chain couples TRBV4-1 to TRBJ2-3; TRBD2 matches 7 bases. The germline V gene encodes CDR1 MGHRA and CDR2 YSYEKL. The junction had 13 bases not matched to a gene; V was cut back by 2 bases and J by 8 bases. The CDR3 loop spans 16 amino acids.

This clone has just a few counts. The V call is TRBV4-1, the J call TRBJ1-3; perhaps TRBD1 as D (6 bases). The V gene's germline CDR1 is MGHRA and CDR2 YSYEKL. V gave up 0 bases and J gave up 2 bases, with 14 bases separating them. This CDR3 region has 17 residues. The CDR3: CASSQDYRGRTGNTIYF. The DNA of the CDR3 is TGCGCCAGCAGCCAAGATTACCGGGGGCGAACTGGAAACACCATATATTTT.

The chain combines TRBV11-2 with TRBJ2-7, with D unresolved. In germline, CDR1 is SGHAT, CDR2 FQNNGV. V was trimmed by 5 bases and J by 3 bases, leaving 17 bases between them. This CDR3 is built from 15 residues. The CDR3 loop reads CASSPQRLVHYEQYF. The CDR3 coding sequence is TGTGCCAGCAGCCCCCAACGCCTGGTTCACTACGAGCAGTACTTC.

This chain links TRBV18 with TRBJ1-6; no clear D gene. The V end lost 3 bases, the J end lost 0 bases, and 12 bases lay between the germline ends. This CDR3 has 17 amino acids. CDR1 is KGHSH, CDR2 LQKENI, per germline. DNA for the CDR3: TGTGCCAGCTCACCCCGAGACGTGAGCTCCTATAATTCACCCCTCCACTTT. It is translated as CASSPRDVSSYNSPLHF.

The chain uses TRBV28 and TRBJ1-2, with D perhaps TRBD1 (5 bases). Germline V gives CDR1 MDHEN, CDR2 SYDVKM. The V end was cut by 8 bases, the J end by 1 base, with 14 bases between. This CDR3 spans 14 amino acids. CDR3 DNA: TGTGCCAGCTTCGGGACCAATGATAACTATGGCTACACCTTC. Translating it yields CASFGTNDNYGYTF.

This clone was counted a few times. The genes are TRBV30 and TRBJ2-5; 10 bases are shared with TRBD2. The germline V gene has CDR1 GTSNPN and CDR2 SVGIG (reference sequence). Trimming removed 3 bases from V and 7 bases from J; junction bases left unmatched: 5. This CDR3 contains 13 residues. The CDR3 DNA is TGTGCCTGGAGCCTAGCGGGGGATGGGACCCAGTACTTC. The encoded protein is CAWSLAGDGTQYF.

This clone was found a few times. The chain carries TRBV4-3 and TRBJ2-3; D is perhaps TRBD2 (5 bases). The CDR3 has 15 amino acids. Trimming pared 4 bases from V and 5 bases from J, leaving 16 bases between. The germline V gene has CDR1 LGHNA and CDR2 YSLEER. CDR3 sequence reads: CASSPGDARGDTQYF. The DNA of the CDR3 is TGCGCCAGCAGCCCCGGAGACGCCCGGGGAGATACGCAGTATTTT.

The chain carries TRBV7-3 and TRBJ1-2, with D uncertain. The CDR3 extends over 14 amino acids. The germline V and J ends were trimmed by 2 bases and 6 bases, with 13 bases remaining between them. CDR1 and CDR2 (germline): SGHTA, FQGTGA. The CDR3 nucleotides are TGTGCCAGCAGCTTATACGGAGGGTATGATGGCTACACCTTC. It encodes CASSLYGGYDGYTF.

This clone was seen once. This sequence joins TRBV29-1 and TRBJ1-2; D gene ambiguous. Germline-derived CDR1 and CDR2 are SQVTM and ANQGSEA. CDR3 length: 15 amino acids. Trimming pared 3 bases from V and 2 bases from J, leaving 16 bases between. The CDR3 DNA is TGCAGCGTTGACATCCGGTCAGGACGGAACTATGGCTACACCTTC. Translating it yields CSVDIRSGRNYGYTF.

This chain links TRBV14 with TRBJ1-2, with D possibly TRBD1 on 6 matching bases. Trimming stripped 1 base from V and 4 bases from J, with 13 bases between. The CDR3 runs to 15 residues. CDR1 is SGHDN and CDR2 is FVKESK in the germline V gene. The CDR3 sequence: CASSQVGRGGYGYTF. The CDR3 DNA sequence: TGTGCCAGCAGCCAAGTAGGCAGGGGAGGCTATGGCTACACCTTC.

Only a few counts were recorded for this clone. V and J are TRBV7-2 and TRBJ1-5; D might be TRBD1 (5 bases). The CDR3 covers 13 residues. CDR1 and CDR2 from the germline V gene are SGHTA and FQGNSA. V lost 5 bases and J lost 1, with 6 bases in between. CDR3 DNA: TGTGCCAGCAGCCGGGACAGCAATCAGCCCCAGCATTTT. Translation: CASSRDSNQPQHF.

The chain is built from TRBV5-6 and TRBJ1-4; 8 bases fit TRBD1. Germline values: CDR1 SGHDT, CDR2 YYEEEE. The CDR3 has 17 amino acids. The trim removed 3 bases at V and 7 bases at J, leaving 14 bases unmatched. The CDR3 coding sequence is TGTGCCAGCAGCTCTGGACAGGGCCGCCTGGTCGGTGAAAAACTGTTTTTT. Translated, it gives CASSSGQGRLVGEKLFF. Combining the CDR3 with reference TRBV5-6 and TRBJ1-4 gives the whole variable domain DAGVTQSPTHLIKTRGQQVTLRCSPKSGHDTVSWYQQALGQGPQFIFQYYEEEERQRGNFPDRFSGHQFPNYSSELNVNALLLGDSALYLCASSSGQGRLVGEKLFFGSGTQLSVL.

This rearrangement joins TRBV18 to TRBJ1-2; TRBD1 is a possible D gene (6 bases). There are 12 residues in the CDR3. V lost 3 bases and J lost 13, with 15 bases in between. The germline V gene encodes CDR1 KGHSH and CDR2 LQKENI. The CDR3: CASSPLTGHSTF. DNA of the CDR3: TGTGCCAGCTCACCTTTGACAGGCCACTCCACCTTC.

The V and J genes are TRBV10-3 and TRBJ1-1; 10 bases map to TRBD1. Per the germline V gene, CDR1 is ENHRY and CDR2 is SYGVKD. J lost 0 bases, V lost 6 bases, and 4 bases had no gene match. CDR3 length: 15 residues. CDR3: CAIRDRGLVNTEAFF. Here the CDR3 DNA reads TGTGCCATCAGAGACAGGGGGCTAGTGAACACTGAAGCTTTCTTT.

The CDR3 DNA follows: TGTGCCAGCAGCCCCCAGGGTGAGGGGCGGAATGGCTACACCTTC. Translated, it gives CASSPQGEGRNGYTF. The J gene is TRBJ1-2, the V gene TRBV4-2; TRBD1 is a possible D gene (5 bases). From germline, CDR1 is LGHNA and CDR2 YNFKEQ. The CDR3 runs to 15 residues. With 4 bases removed from V and 6 bases from J, the gap between germline ends came to 18 bases.

The V gene is TRBV5-4, the J gene TRBJ2-1, with unresolved D. Per germline, CDR1 SGHNT and CDR2 YYREEE (reference sequence). The length of the CDR3 is 12 residues. V lost 1 base to trimming and J lost 6 bases, with 5 bases between them. For the CDR3, the DNA is TGTGCCAGCAGCTTGATGGGCAATGAGCAGTTCTTC. It codes for CASSLMGNEQFF.

The chain links TRBV7-2 to TRBJ1-2, with TRBD1 matching over 11 bases. CDR1 is SGHTA and CDR2 is FQGNSA in the germline V gene. CDR3 length: 15 amino acids. Trimming took 5 bases from V and 2 from J; bases not matched to a gene: 4. CDR3: CASSPRTGGNYGYTF. DNA of the CDR3: TGTGCCAGCAGCCCGCGGACAGGGGGCAACTATGGCTACACCTTC.

J is TRBJ1-6 and V is TRBV19; D unresolved. Germline V gives CDR1 LNHDA, CDR2 SQIVND (reference sequence). The V end was cut by 5 bases, the J end by 9 bases, with 8 bases between. The CDR3 loop spans 12 amino acids. CDR3 bases: TGTGCCAGTAGTGTACCGGGTTCACCCCTCCACTTT. This encodes CASSVPGSPLHF.

The V call is TRBV5-1, the J call TRBJ2-1; tentative D call: TRBD1 (6 bases). Per germline, CDR1 SGHRS and CDR2 YFSETQ. The CDR3 runs to 16 residues. Trimming removed 5 bases from V and 3 bases from J, with 18 bases in between. The CDR3 sequence: CASSKATGSFYNEQFF. The CDR3 DNA sequence: TGCGCCAGCAGTAAGGCCACAGGGTCCTTCTACAATGAGCAGTTCTTC.

The V call is TRBV29-1, the J call TRBJ1-5, with D possibly matching TRBD1 (5 bases). The CDR3 extends over 13 amino acids. Trimming took 7 bases from V and 7 from J, leaving 17 bases between them. Germline V gene data show CDR1 as SQVTM and CDR2 as ANQGSEA. Here the CDR3 DNA reads TGCAGCGCCCGTCTGGGGGGTGGACAGCCCCAGCATTTT. This sequence encodes CSARLGGGQPQHF.

Concerning this clone itself: At the DNA level, this CDR3 is encoded by other sequences in the same sample as well. The chain joins TRBV9 to TRBJ1-5; possible D gene TRBD1, 5 bases. V shed 4 bases and J shed 1 base, with 6 bases lying between them. This CDR3 is 13 amino acids long. Germline loops: CDR1 SGDLS, CDR2 YYNGEE. The CDR3 nucleotides read TGTGCCAGCAGCCGGGACAGCAATCAGCCCCAGCATTTT. It encodes CASSRDSNQPQHF.